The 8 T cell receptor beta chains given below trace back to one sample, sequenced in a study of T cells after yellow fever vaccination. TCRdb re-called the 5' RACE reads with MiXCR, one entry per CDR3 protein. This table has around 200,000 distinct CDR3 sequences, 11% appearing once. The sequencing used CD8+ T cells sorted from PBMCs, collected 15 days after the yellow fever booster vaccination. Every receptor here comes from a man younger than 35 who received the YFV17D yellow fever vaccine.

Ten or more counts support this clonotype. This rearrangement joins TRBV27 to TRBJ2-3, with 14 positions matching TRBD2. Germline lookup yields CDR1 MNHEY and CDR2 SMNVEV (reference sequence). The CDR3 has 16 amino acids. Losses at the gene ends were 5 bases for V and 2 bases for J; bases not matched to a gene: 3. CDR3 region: CASSLTSGGATDTQYF. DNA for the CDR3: TGTGCCAGCAGTCTGACTAGCGGGGGGGCCACAGATACGCAGTATTTT.

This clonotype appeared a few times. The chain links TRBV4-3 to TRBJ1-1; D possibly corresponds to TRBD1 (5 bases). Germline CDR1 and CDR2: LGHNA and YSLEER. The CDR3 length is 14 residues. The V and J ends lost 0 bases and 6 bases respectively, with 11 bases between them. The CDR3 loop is CASSQESAGAEAFF. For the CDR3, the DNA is TGCGCCAGCAGCCAAGAGTCCGCGGGGGCTGAAGCTTTCTTT.

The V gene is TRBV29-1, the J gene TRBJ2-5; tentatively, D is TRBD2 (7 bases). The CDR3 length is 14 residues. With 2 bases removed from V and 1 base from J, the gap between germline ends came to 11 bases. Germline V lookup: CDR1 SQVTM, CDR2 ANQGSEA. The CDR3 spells CSVERRGPQETQYF. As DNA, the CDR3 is TGCAGCGTTGAACGGCGGGGGCCCCAAGAGACCCAGTACTTC. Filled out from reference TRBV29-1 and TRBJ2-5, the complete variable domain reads SAVISQKPSRDICQRGTSLTIQCQVDSQVTMMFWYRQQPGQSLTLIATANQGSEATYESGFVIDKFPISRPNLTFSTLTVSNMSPEDSSIYLCSVERRGPQETQYFGPGTRLLVL.

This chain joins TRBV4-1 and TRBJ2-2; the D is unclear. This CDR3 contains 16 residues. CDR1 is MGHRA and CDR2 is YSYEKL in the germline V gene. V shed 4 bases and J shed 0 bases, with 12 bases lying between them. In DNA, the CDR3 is TGCGCCAGCAGCCCCCGTATCGGATCGAACACCGGGGAGCTGTTTTTT. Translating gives CASSPRIGSNTGELFF.

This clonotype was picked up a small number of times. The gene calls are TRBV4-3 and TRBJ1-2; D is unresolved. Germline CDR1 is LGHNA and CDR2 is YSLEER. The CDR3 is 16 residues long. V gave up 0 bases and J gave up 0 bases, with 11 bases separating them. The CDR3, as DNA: TGCGCCAGCAGCCAAGACGGCGTCCCTACTAACTATGGCTACACCTTC. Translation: CASSQDGVPTNYGYTF.

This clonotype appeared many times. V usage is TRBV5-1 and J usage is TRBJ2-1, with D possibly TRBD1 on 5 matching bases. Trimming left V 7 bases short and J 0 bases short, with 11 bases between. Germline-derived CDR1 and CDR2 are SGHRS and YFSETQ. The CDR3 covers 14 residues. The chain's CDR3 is CASAQVSSYNEQFF. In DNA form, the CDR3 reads TGCGCCAGCGCACAGGTTAGCTCCTACAATGAGCAGTTCTTC.

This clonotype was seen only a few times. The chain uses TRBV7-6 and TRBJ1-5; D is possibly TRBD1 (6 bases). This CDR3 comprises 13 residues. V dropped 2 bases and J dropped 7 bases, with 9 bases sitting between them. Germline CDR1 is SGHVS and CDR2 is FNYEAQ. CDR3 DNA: TGTGCCAGCAGCTTACAGGGGAGACAGCCCCAGCATTTT. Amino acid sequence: CASSLQGRQPQHF.

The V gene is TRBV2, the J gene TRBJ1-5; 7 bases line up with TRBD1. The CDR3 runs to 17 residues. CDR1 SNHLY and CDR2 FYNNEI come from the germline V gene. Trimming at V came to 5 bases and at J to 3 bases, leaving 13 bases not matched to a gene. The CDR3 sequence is CASSKGQLLSHNQPQHF. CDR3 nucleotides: TGTGCCAGCAGTAAGGGACAGCTTCTAAGTCACAATCAGCCCCAGCATTTT. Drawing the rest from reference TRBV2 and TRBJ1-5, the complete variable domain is EPEVTQTPSHQVTQMGQEVILRCVPISNHLYFYWYRQILGQKVEFLVSFYNNEISEKSEIFDDQFSVERPDGSNFTLKIRSTKLEDSAMYFCASSKGQLLSHNQPQHFGDGTRLSIL.